This T cell receptor beta chain was captured in a study of human T cells and chemical hapten exposure. TCRdb recomputed calls from the RACE reads with MiXCR, one row per CDR3 protein. Among 150,000 to 200,000 distinct CDR3 sequences listed, more than 12% were seen once. The table lists this clonotype with a few counts. Documented time point: patch test 1, 2 weeks after DPC sensitization. Treatment in this sample: therapeutic diphenylcyclopropenone sensitization with weekly scalp DPC. This CDR3 comprises 15 residues. Germline CDR1 is SGHTA and CDR2 is FQGNSA. Unmatched junction bases numbered 10, after V lost 5 bases and J lost 5 bases.

The TCR originated in a woman younger than 45 with alopecia areata. Some clones in this sample may be carry-over from other donors' samples. Specimen: whole blood, collected in connection with sensitization to the hapten diphenylcyclopropenone (DPC). The J gene is TRBJ2-5, the V gene TRBV7-2; 8 nucleotides agree with TRBD2. Here the CDR3 DNA reads TGTGCCAGCAGCCCCCCCCGGGGGGGTAGGGAGACCCAGTACTTC. This gives the protein CASSPPRGGRETQYF. The entire variable domain, with the rest obtained from reference TRBV7-2 and TRBJ2-5, is as follows: GAGVSQSPSNKVTEKGKDVELRCDPISGHTALYWYRQSLGQGLEFLIYFQGNSAPDKSGLPSDRFSAERTGGSVSTLTIQRTQQEDSAVYLCASSPPRGGRETQYFGPGTRLLVL.